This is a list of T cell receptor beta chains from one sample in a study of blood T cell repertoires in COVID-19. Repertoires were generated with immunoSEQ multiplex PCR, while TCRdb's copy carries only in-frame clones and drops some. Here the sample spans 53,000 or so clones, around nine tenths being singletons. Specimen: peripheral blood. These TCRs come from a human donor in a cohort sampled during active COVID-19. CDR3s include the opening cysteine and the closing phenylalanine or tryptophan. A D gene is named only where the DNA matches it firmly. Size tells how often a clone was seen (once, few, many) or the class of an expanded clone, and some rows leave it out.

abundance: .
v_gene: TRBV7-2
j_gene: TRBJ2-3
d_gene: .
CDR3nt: TGTGCCAGCAGGTTAGGTCTCACAGATACGCAGTATTTT
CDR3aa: CASRLGLTDTQYF

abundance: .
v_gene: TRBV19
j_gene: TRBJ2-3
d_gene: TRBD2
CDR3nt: TGTGCCAGTAGTATAGGTTGGAAGGCGGGGGGGCTTTTTGCAGATACGCAGTATTTT
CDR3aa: CASSIGWKAGGLFADTQYF

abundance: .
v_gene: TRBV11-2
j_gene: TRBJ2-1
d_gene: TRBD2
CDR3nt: TGTGCCAGCAGCAGGGCGGGGAGGGACAATGAGCAGTTCTTC
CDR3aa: CASSRAGRDNEQFF

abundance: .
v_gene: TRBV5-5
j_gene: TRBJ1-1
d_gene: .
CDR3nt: TGTGCCAGCAGCTTGGGTTATAACACTGAAGCTTTCTTT
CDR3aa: CASSLGYNTEAFF

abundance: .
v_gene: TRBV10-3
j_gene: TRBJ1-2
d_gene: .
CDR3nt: TGTGCCATCAGTGAGACAGGCTTTAACTATGGCTACACCTTC
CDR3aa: CAISETGFNYGYTF

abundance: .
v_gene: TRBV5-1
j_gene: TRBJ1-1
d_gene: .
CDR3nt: TGCGCCAGCAGCTTGATGGGGAGGAGTGAAGCTTTCTTT
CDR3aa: CASSLMGRSEAFF

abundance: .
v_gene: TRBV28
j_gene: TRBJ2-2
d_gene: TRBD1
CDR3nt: TGTGCCAGCAGGGGGAGGACAGGGAGCAAAGGCGGGGAGCTGTTTTTT
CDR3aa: CASRGRTGSKGGELFF

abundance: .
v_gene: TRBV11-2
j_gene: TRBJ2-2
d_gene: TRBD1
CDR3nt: TGTGCCAGCAGCTCCGGGACAGTTACCGGGGAGCTGTTTTTT
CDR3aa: CASSSGTVTGELFF

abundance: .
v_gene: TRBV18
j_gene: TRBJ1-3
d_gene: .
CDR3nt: TGTGCCAGCTCACCTTCGAGCTCTCCTTTTCGCTCTGGAAACACCATATATTTT
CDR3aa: CASSPSSSPFRSGNTIYF

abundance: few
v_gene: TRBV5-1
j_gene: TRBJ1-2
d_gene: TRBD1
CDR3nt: TGCGCCAGCAGCTTGGGGGACAGGGGTTATGGCTACACCTTC
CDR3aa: CASSLGDRGYGYTF

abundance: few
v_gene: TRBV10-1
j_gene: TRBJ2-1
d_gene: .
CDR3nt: TGCGCCAGCAGCGAACAGTTTAGCTCCTACAATGAGCAGTTCTTC
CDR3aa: CASSEQFSSYNEQFF

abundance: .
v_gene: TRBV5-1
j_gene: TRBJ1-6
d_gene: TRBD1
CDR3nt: TGCGCCAGCAGCTTCGCAGGGGGCTATTCACCCCTCCACTTT
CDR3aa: CASSFAGGYSPLHF

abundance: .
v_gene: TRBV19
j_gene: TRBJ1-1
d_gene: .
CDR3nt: TGTGCCAGTGGCTGGTGGGGCCAGGGAACTGAAGCTTTCTTT
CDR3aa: CASGWWGQGTEAFF

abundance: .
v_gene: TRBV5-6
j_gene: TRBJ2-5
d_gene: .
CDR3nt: TGTGCCAGCAGCTTCAGGGTCCAAGAGACCCAGTACTTC
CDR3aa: CASSFRVQETQYF

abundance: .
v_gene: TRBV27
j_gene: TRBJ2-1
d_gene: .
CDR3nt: TGTGCCAGCAGTTTATCGAGGGAATACAATGAGCAGTTCTTC
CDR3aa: CASSLSREYNEQFF

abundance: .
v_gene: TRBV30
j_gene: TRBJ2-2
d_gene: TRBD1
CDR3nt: TGTGCCTGGGGACAGGTCACAAACACCGGGGAGCTGTTTTTT
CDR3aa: CAWGQVTNTGELFF

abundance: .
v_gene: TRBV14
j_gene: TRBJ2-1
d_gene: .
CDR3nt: TGTGCCAGCAGCCGGACAGACCACAATGAGCAGTTCTTC
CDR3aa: CASSRTDHNEQFF

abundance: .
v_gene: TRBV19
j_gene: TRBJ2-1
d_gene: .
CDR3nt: TGTGCCAGTAGTATGGGGGCGGAACCCTACAATGAGCAGTTCTTC
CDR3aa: CASSMGAEPYNEQFF

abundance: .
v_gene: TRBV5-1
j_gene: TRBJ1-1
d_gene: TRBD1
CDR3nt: TGCGCCAGCAGCTTTGGCGACAGGGGTTTCGTCACTGAAGCTTTCTTT
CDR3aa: CASSFGDRGFVTEAFF

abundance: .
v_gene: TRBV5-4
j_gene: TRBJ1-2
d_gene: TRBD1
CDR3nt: TGTGCCAGCAGCTTGGATCACAGGGGATATAGTGGCTACACCTTC
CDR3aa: CASSLDHRGYSGYTF

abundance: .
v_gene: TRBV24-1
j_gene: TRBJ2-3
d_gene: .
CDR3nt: TGTGCCACCAGTGAATTGAACAGGGGCACAGATACGCAGTATTTT
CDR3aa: CATSELNRGTDTQYF

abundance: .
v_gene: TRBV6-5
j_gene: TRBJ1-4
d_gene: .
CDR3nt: TGTGCCAGCAGTTACGTTAGCCCTAATGAAAAACTGTTTTTT
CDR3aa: CASSYVSPNEKLFF

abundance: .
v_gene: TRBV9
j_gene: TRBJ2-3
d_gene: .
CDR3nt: TGTGCCAGCAGCCCCCATGGCGGGGTAGGCACAGATACGCAGTATTTT
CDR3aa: CASSPHGGVGTDTQYF

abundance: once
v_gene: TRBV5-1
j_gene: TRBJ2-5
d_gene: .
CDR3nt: TGCGCCAGCAGCTTGCTATCACCGTCGTACCAAGAGACCCAGTACTTC
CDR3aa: CASSLLSPSYQETQYF

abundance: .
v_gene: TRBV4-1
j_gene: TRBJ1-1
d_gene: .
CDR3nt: TGCGCCAGCAGCCAAGCCCTCCTCCTCCGGAGGCAGAGACTAGGGGCTTTCTTT
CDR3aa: CASSQALLLRRQRLGAFF

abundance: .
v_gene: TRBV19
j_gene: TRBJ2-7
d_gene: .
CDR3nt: TGTGCCAGTTCCTGGGAGGCAGGACTAAAGTACTTC
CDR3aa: CASSWEAGLKYF

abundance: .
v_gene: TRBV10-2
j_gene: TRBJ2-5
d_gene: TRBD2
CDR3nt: TGCGCCAGCAGTGGGCCGCTAGCGGGGGGGAGGGAGACCCAGTACTTC
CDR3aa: CASSGPLAGGRETQYF

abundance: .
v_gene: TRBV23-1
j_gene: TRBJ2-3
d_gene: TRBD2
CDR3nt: TGCGCCAGCAGTCAATCGAGTGTGTCTAGCGGATACACAGATACGCAGTATTTT
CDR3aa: CASSQSSVSSGYTDTQYF

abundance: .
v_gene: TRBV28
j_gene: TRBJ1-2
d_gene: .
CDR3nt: TGTGCCAGCAGTTTGGGTGAAACGGGGTATCATGGCTACACCTTC
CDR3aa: CASSLGETGYHGYTF

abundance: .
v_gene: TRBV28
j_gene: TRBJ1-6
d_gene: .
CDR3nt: TGTGCCAGCAGGACAACGGATGTTACTTCACCCCTCCACTTT
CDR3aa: CASRTTDVTSPLHF

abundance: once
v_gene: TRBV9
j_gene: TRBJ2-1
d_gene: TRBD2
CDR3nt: TGTGCCAGCAGCCCTGGACTAGGACGCGATGAGCAGTTCTTC
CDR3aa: CASSPGLGRDEQFF